This T cell receptor (beta chain) was sequenced for a study of T cell repertoires in cytomegalovirus infection (dated by TCRdb to 2018 to 2020). Background for the entire study: Because public TCR beta signatures pointed to carriage of CMV infection together with the matching HLA type, the HLA type of each donor mattered for the analysis. On the study overall, not on this receptor specifically: The ex vivo response was dominated by HLA-C-restricted CMV-specific TCR beta clonotypes, and the single most frequent clonotype in two of eight donors was supplied by these HLA-C-restricted clonotypes. Carriers of CMV infection plus the relevant HLA type were discriminated by the cumulative frequency of public TCR beta family members in the study cohort and in an independent roughly 370-donor cohort.

From the cysteine up to the phenylalanine, the CDR3 has a length of 17 residues. The retained sequence is limited to the CDR3, 51 bases, with the frame set at the first base. The germline V gene (reference sequence) specifies GTSNPN as CDR1 and SVGIG as CDR2. Trimming accounts for 4 bases at V and 6 bases at J, while the number of junction bases matched to no gene is 15. With respect to this clonotype: The clone's antigen remains unknown. Base qualities are missing; no much larger clone stands one base away.

The data were produced on an Illumina HiSeq 1500. The public reads were quality trimmed at Q25 with fastp and then assembled into clones with MiXCR by TCRdb, keeping productive beta chains. Each entry merges the rows of one CDR3 protein and shows their most common DNA and genes. In all, the sample holds around 530,000 distinct CDR3 sequences, and roughly 29% of those were seen once. Roughly an eighth of the sample is in the top ten clones. Recombination joined TRBV30 with TRBJ2-1, and TRBD2 matches 10 of the central bases. The specimen was PBMCs. The sequence was obtained from a human donor in good health (CMV status not recorded). Some clones in this sample may be carry-over from other donors' samples. The CDR3 is CAWTLGAGGLFVNEQFF. The DNA sequence reads TGTGCCTGGACCCTGGGAGCGGGAGGGCTTTTTGTCAATGAGCAGTTCTTC.